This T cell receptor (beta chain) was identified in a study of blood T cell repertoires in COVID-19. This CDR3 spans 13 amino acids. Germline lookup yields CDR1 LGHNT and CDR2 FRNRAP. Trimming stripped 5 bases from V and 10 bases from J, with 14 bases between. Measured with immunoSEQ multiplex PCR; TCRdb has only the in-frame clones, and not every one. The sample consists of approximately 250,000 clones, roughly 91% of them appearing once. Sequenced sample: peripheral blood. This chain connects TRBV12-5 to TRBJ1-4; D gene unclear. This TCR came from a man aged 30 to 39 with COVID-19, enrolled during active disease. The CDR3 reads CASGNREFGKLFF. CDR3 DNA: TGTGCTAGTGGTAACCGGGAGTTTGGAAAACTGTTTTTT.